This passage covers 30 T cell receptor beta chains from one sample sequenced in a study of T cell responses to AZD1222 COVID-19 vaccine. TCRdb's table, derived via immunoSEQ multiplex PCR, lists solely in-frame clones and lacks some. The profile shows 100,000 or so clones, roughly 87% of them singletons. The sample consisted of peripheral blood, taken on day 0 of AZD1222 vaccination. The receptors were gathered from an adult in good health.

The V and J genes are TRBV2 and TRBJ1-1; 7 positions match TRBD1. This CDR3 contains 12 residues. V lost 7 bases and J lost 4; bases outside the gene matches: 3. Germline assignment: CDR1 SNHLY and CDR2 FYNNEI. The CDR3 is CASKSGGTEAFF. The DNA for the CDR3 is TGTGCCAGCAAGTCAGGGGGCACTGAAGCTTTCTTT.

V is TRBV5-4 and J is TRBJ1-6, with a tentative D call TRBD1 (5 bases). CDR3 length: 14 residues. Germline V gene data show CDR1 as SGHNT and CDR2 as YYREEE (reference sequence). Deletions cut 3 bases from V and 12 bases from J, with 16 bases between. This chain's CDR3 is CASSWGGALGPLHF. As DNA, the CDR3 is TGTGCCAGCAGCTGGGGCGGGGCGTTGGGACCCCTCCACTTT.

This chain joins TRBV18 and TRBJ2-1; D is unclear. Trimming removed 4 bases from V and 4 bases from J, with 2 bases in between. Per the germline V gene, CDR1 is KGHSH and CDR2 is LQKENI. CDR3 size: 11 residues. CDR3 in DNA: TGTGCCAGCTCACTGTACAATGAGCAGTTCTTC. Translated, it gives CASSLYNEQFF.

The chain has TRBV5-4 and TRBJ1-2; TRBD1 is a possible D gene (5 bases). This CDR3 region has 14 residues. The V end lost 1 base, the J end lost 5 bases, and 12 bases lay between the germline ends. Germline V gives CDR1 SGHNT, CDR2 YYREEE (reference sequence). CDR3 in DNA: TGTGCCAGCAGCTTGATGGCAGGGCAATATGGCTACACCTTC. Protein sequence: CASSLMAGQYGYTF.

The chain carries TRBV10-3 and TRBJ2-7; D remains unclear. The length of the CDR3 is 17 residues. Trimming took 0 bases from V and 0 from J, leaving 15 bases between them. The germline V gene has CDR1 ENHRY and CDR2 SYGVKD. This chain's CDR3 is CAISESNPRLYSYEQYF. The CDR3 coding sequence is TGTGCCATCAGTGAGTCTAATCCCCGGCTTTACTCCTACGAGCAGTACTTC.

The chain has TRBV7-9 and TRBJ2-7; 10 bases are a match to TRBD2. The J segment lost 5 bases and the V segment lost 0 bases, leaving 10 bases of the junction unmatched. This CDR3 comprises 17 residues. Germline CDR1 and CDR2: SEHNR and FQNEAQ (reference sequence). For the CDR3, the DNA is TGTGCCAGCAGCTTAGCGCGAGAGAGCGGGAGGGCCCACGAGCAGTACTTC. It translates to CASSLARESGRAHEQYF. Complete variable domain (other parts from reference TRBV7-9 and TRBJ2-7): DTGVSQNPRHKITKRGQNVTFRCDPISEHNRLYWYRQTLGQGPEFLTYFQNEAQLEKSRLLSDRFSAERPKGSFSTLEIQRTEQGDSAMYLCASSLARESGRAHEQYFGPGTRLTVT.

This chain uses TRBV30 with TRBJ2-7; TRBD2 is a possible D gene (5 bases). Germline values: CDR1 GTSNPN, CDR2 SVGIG (reference sequence). The CDR3 length is 16 residues. The V end was cut by 2 bases, the J end by 2 bases, with 19 bases between. CDR3 loop: CAWSPREGVAPYEQYF. The DNA for the CDR3 is TGTGCCTGGAGTCCACGGGAAGGAGTAGCCCCCTACGAGCAGTACTTC.

The chain carries TRBV6-5 and TRBJ2-7; either TRBD1 or TRBD2 may fit D (5 bases each). V was pared by 7 bases and J by 9 bases, with 19 bases between. CDR1 and CDR2 (germline): MNHEY, SVGAGI. CDR3 length equals 13 residues. For the CDR3, the DNA is TGTGCCAGCACGAGGGACCCACAAGGTGGGCAGTACTTC. Encoded protein: CASTRDPQGGQYF.

The chain joins TRBV6-6 to TRBJ1-2; weak D call: TRBD1 (6 bases). Trimming removed 5 bases from V and 5 bases from J, with 9 bases in between. This CDR3 has 12 amino acids. Germline V gene data show CDR1 as MNHNY and CDR2 as SVGAGI (reference sequence). CDR3 sequence reads: CASSLQGYGYTF. The DNA of the CDR3 is TGTGCCAGCAGTCTACAGGGATATGGCTACACCTTC.

The genes are TRBV2 and TRBJ2-2; the D is unclear. This CDR3 spans 11 amino acids. CDR1 is SNHLY, CDR2 FYNNEI, per germline. V was trimmed by 6 bases and J by 6 bases, leaving 5 bases between them. CDR3 coding DNA: TGTGCCAGCAGACCGTCCGGGGAGCTGTTTTTT. This codes for CASRPSGELFF.

The chain recombines TRBV5-4 with TRBJ1-4; a possible D gene is TRBD1 (6 bases). The CDR3 covers 13 residues. The germline CDR1 and CDR2 sequences are SGHNT and YYREEE (reference sequence). V lost 4 bases to trimming and J lost 8 bases, with 12 bases between them. This CDR3 is CASSPVGAEKLFF. Written as DNA, the CDR3 is TGTGCCAGCAGCCCCGTGGGGGCGGAAAAACTGTTTTTT.

The chain uses TRBV11-3 and TRBJ2-1, with unresolved D. This CDR3 is built from 14 residues. Trimming removed 1 base from V and 5 bases from J, with 9 bases in between. Germline V gene data show CDR1 as SGHNT and CDR2 as YENEEA. DNA for the CDR3: TGTGCCAGCAGCTTAGGGTCCGTCGACAATGAGCAGTTCTTC. This sequence encodes CASSLGSVDNEQFF.

This chain connects TRBV7-9 to TRBJ1-6; tentatively, D is TRBD1 (5 bases). The CDR3 runs to 13 residues. V shed 5 bases and J shed 10 bases, with 12 bases lying between them. The V gene's germline CDR1 is SEHNR and CDR2 FQNEAQ (reference sequence). This CDR3 is CASSTTGESPLHF. CDR3 sequence (DNA): TGTGCCAGCAGCACCACAGGTGAATCACCCCTCCACTTT.

V gene TRBV19 combines with J gene TRBJ1-3, with D perhaps TRBD1 (5 bases). The CDR3 loop spans 12 amino acids. Trimming stripped 9 bases from V and 1 base from J, with 7 bases between. Germline-derived CDR1 and CDR2 are LNHDA and SQIVND (reference sequence). CDR3 nucleotide sequence: TGTGCCAGCAGGGCTTCTGGAAACACCATATATTTT. As protein: CASRASGNTIYF.

The chain uses TRBV5-1 and TRBJ2-3, with a tentative D call TRBD2 (6 bases). Per the germline V gene, CDR1 is SGHRS and CDR2 is YFSETQ. The CDR3 totals 12 residues. V was trimmed by 3 bases and J by 4 bases, leaving 6 bases between them. The CDR3 spells CASSWGADTQYF. CDR3 DNA sequence: TGCGCCAGCAGCTGGGGGGCAGATACGCAGTATTTT.

The CDR3 reads CASSPRPTSSNEQFF. The CDR3 DNA reads as TGTGCCAGCAGCCCCCGTCCGACTAGTAGCAATGAGCAGTTCTTC. The gene calls are TRBV7-7 and TRBJ2-1; D might be TRBD2 (6 bases). The germline V and J ends were trimmed by 5 bases and 6 bases, with 17 bases remaining between them. This CDR3 contains 15 residues. Per germline, CDR1 SSHAT and CDR2 FNYEAQ (reference sequence).

This chain joins TRBV24-1 and TRBJ2-7; D could derive from TRBD1 or TRBD2 (5 bases each). The CDR3 is made up of 17 amino acids. Trimming removed 6 bases from V and 0 bases from J, with 20 bases in between. CDR1 and CDR2 (germline): KGHDR, SFDVKD. CDR3 bases: TGTGCCACCAGTTCGAATGCTCCGGGGCTTACCTCCTACGAGCAGTACTTC. Its protein product is CATSSNAPGLTSYEQYF.

The rearrangement links TRBV3-1 (or the pseudogene TRBV3-2) to TRBJ1-1, with D maybe TRBD1 (5 bases). The CDR3 has 15 residues. V lost 3 bases, J lost 4 bases, and 15 bases lay in between. The germline gives CDR1 LGHDT, CDR2 YNNKEL (reference sequence). CDR3 sequence (DNA): TGTGCCAGCAGCCAGGGCAGGGCCGCGGGCACTGAAGCTTTCTTT. Amino acid sequence: CASSQGRAAGTEAFF.

The chain links TRBV3-1 (or the pseudogene TRBV3-2) to TRBJ2-1; TRBD2 matches 11 bases. This CDR3 is built from 16 residues. Germline loops: CDR1 LGHDT, CDR2 YNNKEL (reference sequence). After removal of 1 base from V and 8 bases from J, the junction contained 7 bases not matched to a gene. The CDR3 bases are TGTGCCAGCAGCCAAGGTAGCGGGAGGGCCGGGTATGAGCAGTTCTTC. The encoded protein is CASSQGSGRAGYEQFF.

J is TRBJ2-7 and V is TRBV6-5; tentative D call: TRBD1 (5 bases). V was trimmed by 6 bases and J by 2 bases, leaving 11 bases between them. The CDR3 has 13 residues. Germline assignment: CDR1 MNHEY and CDR2 SVGAGI. CDR3 sequence (DNA): TGTGCCAGCAGGAGACAGATGACCTACGAGCAGTACTTC. Protein product: CASRRQMTYEQYF.

The CDR3 coding sequence is TGTGCCACCAGTGACCCACTTGGGAGGAATGAGCAGTTCTTC. Protein product: CATSDPLGRNEQFF. V and J are TRBV24-1 and TRBJ2-1; a weak D match, TRBD2 (6 bases). This CDR3 spans 14 amino acids. V was trimmed by 4 bases and J by 7 bases, leaving 13 bases between them. Per germline, CDR1 KGHDR and CDR2 SFDVKD.

This clone was found a few times. V gene TRBV27 combines with J gene TRBJ2-3, with D possibly matching TRBD1 (5 bases). Germline V gene sequence: CDR1 MNHEY, CDR2 SMNVEV (reference sequence). The CDR3 extends over 13 amino acids. V was pared by 7 bases and J by 0 bases, with 8 bases between. The CDR3 sequence: CASKGISTDTQYF. The CDR3 region has the DNA TGTGCCAGCAAGGGGATTAGCACAGATACGCAGTATTTT.

This chain links TRBV7-3 with TRBJ2-1; possibly TRBD2 for D (7 bases). The ends were cut back, 5 bases at V and 10 bases at J, with 15 bases in the middle. CDR1 is SGHTA, CDR2 FQGTGA, per germline. This CDR3 is built from 13 residues. CDR3 bases: TGTGCCAGCAGCCTAGGGGGGGAGTTCGAGCAGTTCTTC. It codes for CASSLGGEFEQFF.

This clone was recorded once. The rearrangement uses TRBV27 and TRBJ1-2; tentative D call: TRBD1 (5 bases). Germline loops: CDR1 MNHEY, CDR2 SMNVEV (reference sequence). CDR3 length: 15 residues. V lost 4 bases, J lost 4 bases, and 16 bases lay in between. CDR3 DNA sequence: TGTGCCAGCAGTTCATTAAAAACAGGCCTCTATGGCTACACCTTC. This sequence encodes CASSSLKTGLYGYTF.

The V and J genes are TRBV5-1 and TRBJ2-3; possible D gene TRBD1, 6 bases. The CDR3 has 14 residues. V was trimmed by 4 bases and J by 7 bases, leaving 16 bases between them. Per germline, CDR1 SGHRS and CDR2 YFSETQ. The chain's CDR3 is CASSQTGSPNTQYF. CDR3 in DNA: TGCGCCAGCAGCCAGACAGGATCCCCGAATACGCAGTATTTT.

The chain employs TRBV28 and TRBJ2-7; 13 nucleotides agree with TRBD2. The trim removed 6 bases at V and 1 base at J, leaving 6 bases unmatched. Germline loops: CDR1 MDHEN, CDR2 SYDVKM. The CDR3 has 16 residues. CDR3 DNA sequence: TGTGCCAGCAGGGGGACTAGCGGGACGGGTTCCTACGAGCAGTACTTC. Its protein product is CASRGTSGTGSYEQYF.

The chain links TRBV10-2 to TRBJ2-2, with 8 bases aligning to TRBD2. V dropped 6 bases and J dropped 7; count of bases not matched to a gene: 7. Per the germline V gene, CDR1 is WSHSY and CDR2 is SAAADI. The CDR3 sequence is 14 residues long. The CDR3 bases are TGCGCCAGCAGATCAGCGGGAGACCACGGGGAGCTGTTTTTT. Translated: CASRSAGDHGELFF.

V and J are TRBV19 and TRBJ2-3; 8 nucleotides match TRBD1. This CDR3 contains 15 residues. The germline V gene has CDR1 LNHDA and CDR2 SQIVND (reference sequence). Trimming at V came to 6 bases and at J to 5 bases, leaving 10 bases not matched to a gene. The CDR3 region is CASRGITTGEDTQYF. The CDR3 DNA sequence: TGTGCCAGTAGGGGGATAACGACAGGGGAAGATACGCAGTATTTT. Filled out from reference TRBV19 and TRBJ2-3, the complete variable domain reads DGGITQSPKYLFRKEGQNVTLSCEQNLNHDAMYWYRQDPGQGLRLIYYSQIVNDFQKGDIAEGYSVSREKKESFPLTVTSAQKNPTAFYLCASRGITTGEDTQYFGPGTRLTVL.

The CDR3 DNA follows: TGCGCCAGCAGTAACGGGACAGGGGCATCCAATGAGCAGTTCTTC. It specifies CASSNGTGASNEQFF. The V call is TRBV10-1, the J call TRBJ2-1; 10 bases line up with TRBD1. V was clipped by 5 bases and J by 6 bases; unmatched bases: 7. The CDR3 covers 15 residues. CDR1 and CDR2 (germline): WNHNN, SYGVQD (reference sequence).

The chain is built from TRBV9 and TRBJ2-3, with 7 bases identical to TRBD2. The CDR3 is 16 residues long. CDR1 is SGDLS, CDR2 YYNGEE, per germline. V shed 0 bases, J shed 4 bases, and the junction held 8 bases outside the gene matches. The CDR3 loop is CASSVVREESADTQYF. The CDR3 bases are TGTGCCAGCAGCGTAGTTCGGGAGGAAAGTGCAGATACGCAGTATTTT.